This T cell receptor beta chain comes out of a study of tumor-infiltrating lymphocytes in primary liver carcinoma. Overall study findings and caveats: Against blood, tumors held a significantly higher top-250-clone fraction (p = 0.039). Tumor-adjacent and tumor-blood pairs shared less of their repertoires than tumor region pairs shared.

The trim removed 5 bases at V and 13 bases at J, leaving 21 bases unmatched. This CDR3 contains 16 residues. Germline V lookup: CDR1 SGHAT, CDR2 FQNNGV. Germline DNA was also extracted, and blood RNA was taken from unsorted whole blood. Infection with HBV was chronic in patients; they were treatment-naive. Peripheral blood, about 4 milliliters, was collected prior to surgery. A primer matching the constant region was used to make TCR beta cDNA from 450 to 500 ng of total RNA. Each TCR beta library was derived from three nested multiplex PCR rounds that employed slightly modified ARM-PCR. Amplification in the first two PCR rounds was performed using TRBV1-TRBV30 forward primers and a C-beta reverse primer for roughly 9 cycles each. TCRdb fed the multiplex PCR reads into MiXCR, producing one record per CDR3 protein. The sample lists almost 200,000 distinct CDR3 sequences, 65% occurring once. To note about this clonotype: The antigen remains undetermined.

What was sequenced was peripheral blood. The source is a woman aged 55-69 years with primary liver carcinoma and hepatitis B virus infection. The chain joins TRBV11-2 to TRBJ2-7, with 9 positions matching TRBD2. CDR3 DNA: TGTGCCAGCAGCCTCTTCCGCGGGAGGGCCTGGTACGGGCAATACTTC. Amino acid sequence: CASSLFRGRAWYGQYF.